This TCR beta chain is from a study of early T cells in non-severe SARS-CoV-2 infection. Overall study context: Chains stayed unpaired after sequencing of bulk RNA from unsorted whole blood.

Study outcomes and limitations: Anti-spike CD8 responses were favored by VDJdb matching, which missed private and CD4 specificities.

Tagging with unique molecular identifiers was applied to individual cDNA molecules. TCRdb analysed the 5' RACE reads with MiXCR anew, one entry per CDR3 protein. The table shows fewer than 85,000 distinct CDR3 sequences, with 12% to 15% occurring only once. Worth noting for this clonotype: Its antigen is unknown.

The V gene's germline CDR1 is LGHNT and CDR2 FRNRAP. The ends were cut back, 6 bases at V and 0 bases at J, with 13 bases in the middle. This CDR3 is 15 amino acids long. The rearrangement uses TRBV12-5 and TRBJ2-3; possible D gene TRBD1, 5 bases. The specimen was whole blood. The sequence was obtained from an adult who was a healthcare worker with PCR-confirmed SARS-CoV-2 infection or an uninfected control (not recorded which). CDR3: CASGWTQGSTDTQYF. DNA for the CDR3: TGTGCTAGTGGATGGACCCAGGGCAGCACAGATACGCAGTATTTT. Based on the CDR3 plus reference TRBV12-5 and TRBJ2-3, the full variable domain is DARVTQTPRHKVTEMGQEVTMRCQPILGHNTVFWYRQTMMQGLELLAYFRNRAPLDDSGMPKDRFSAEMPDATLATLKIQPSEPRDSAVYFCASGWTQGSTDTQYFGPGTRLTVL.